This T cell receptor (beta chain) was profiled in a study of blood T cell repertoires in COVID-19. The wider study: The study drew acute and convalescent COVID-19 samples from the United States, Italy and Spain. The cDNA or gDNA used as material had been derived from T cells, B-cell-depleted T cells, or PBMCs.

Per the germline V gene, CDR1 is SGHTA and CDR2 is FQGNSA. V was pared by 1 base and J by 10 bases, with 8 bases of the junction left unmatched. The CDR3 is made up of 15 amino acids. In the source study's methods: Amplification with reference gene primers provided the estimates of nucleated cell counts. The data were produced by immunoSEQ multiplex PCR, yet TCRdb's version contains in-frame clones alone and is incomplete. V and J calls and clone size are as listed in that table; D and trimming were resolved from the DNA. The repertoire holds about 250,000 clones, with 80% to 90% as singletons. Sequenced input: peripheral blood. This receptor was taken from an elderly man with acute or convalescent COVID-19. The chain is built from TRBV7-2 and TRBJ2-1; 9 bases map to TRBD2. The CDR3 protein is CASSLDSGGSGEQFF. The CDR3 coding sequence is TGTGCCAGCAGCTTAGATAGCGGGGGAAGCGGGGAGCAGTTCTTC.